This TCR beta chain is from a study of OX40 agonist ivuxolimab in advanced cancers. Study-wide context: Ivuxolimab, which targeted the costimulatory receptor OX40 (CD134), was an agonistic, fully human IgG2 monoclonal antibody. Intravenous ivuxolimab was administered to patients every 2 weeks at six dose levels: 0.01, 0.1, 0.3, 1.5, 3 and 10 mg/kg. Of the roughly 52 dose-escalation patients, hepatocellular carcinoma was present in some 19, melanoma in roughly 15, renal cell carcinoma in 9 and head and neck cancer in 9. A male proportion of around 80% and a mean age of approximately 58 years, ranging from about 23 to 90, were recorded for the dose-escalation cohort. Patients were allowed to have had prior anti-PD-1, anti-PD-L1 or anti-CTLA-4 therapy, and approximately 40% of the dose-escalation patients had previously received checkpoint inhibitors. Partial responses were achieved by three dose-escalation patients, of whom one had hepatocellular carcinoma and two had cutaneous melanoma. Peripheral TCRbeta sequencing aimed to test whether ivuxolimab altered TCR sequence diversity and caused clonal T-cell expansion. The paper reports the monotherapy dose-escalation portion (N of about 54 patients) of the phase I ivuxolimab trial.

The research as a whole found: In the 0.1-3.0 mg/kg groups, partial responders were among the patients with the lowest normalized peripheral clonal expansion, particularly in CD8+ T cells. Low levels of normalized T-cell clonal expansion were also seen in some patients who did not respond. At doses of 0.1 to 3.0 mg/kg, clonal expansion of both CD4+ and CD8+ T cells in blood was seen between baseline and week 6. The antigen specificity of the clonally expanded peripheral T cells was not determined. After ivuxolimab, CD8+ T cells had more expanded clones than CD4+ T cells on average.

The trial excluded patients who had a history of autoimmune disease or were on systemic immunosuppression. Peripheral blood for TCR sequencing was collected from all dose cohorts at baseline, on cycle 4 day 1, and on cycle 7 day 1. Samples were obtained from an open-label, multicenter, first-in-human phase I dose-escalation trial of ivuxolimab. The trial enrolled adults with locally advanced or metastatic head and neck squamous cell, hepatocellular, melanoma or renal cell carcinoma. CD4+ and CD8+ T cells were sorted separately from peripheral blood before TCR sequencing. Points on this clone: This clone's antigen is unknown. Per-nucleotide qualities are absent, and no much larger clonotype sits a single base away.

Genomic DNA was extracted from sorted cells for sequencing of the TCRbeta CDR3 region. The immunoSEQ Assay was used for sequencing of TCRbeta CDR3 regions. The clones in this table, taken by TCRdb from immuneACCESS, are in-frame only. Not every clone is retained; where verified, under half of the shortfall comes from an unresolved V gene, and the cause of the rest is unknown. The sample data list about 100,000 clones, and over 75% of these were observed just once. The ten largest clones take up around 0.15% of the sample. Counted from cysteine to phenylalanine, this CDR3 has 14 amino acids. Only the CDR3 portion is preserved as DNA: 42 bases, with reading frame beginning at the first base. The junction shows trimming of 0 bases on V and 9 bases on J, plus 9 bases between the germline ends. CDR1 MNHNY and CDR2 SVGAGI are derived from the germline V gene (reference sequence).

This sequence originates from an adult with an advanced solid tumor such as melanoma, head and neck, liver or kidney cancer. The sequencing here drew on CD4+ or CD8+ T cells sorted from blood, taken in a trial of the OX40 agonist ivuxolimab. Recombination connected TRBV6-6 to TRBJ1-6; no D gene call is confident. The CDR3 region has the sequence CASSYSEVGSPLHF. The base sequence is TGTGCCAGCAGTTACTCAGAAGTCGGTTCACCCCTCCACTTT.